This TCR beta chain appears in the sequencing data of a study of early T cells in non-severe SARS-CoV-2 infection. As part of library construction, unique molecular identifiers were attached to individual cDNA molecules. MiXCR, run by TCRdb on the 5' RACE reads, gives a single entry per CDR3 protein. The data contain about 68,000 distinct CDR3 sequences, 11% of them singletons. This clonotype has ten or more counts. From germline, CDR1 is SGHKS and CDR2 YYEKEE (reference sequence). The CDR3 sequence is 15 residues long. V was trimmed by 0 bases and J by 0 bases, leaving 7 bases between them. This receptor was obtained from an adult who was a healthcare worker with PCR-confirmed SARS-CoV-2 infection or an uninfected control (not recorded which). The rearrangement joins TRBV5-5 to TRBJ2-1; D remains ambiguous. What was sequenced was whole blood. The CDR3 is CASSLGGNSYNEQFF. DNA for the CDR3: TGTGCCAGCAGCTTGGGGGGAAACTCCTACAATGAGCAGTTCTTC.